This T cell receptor beta chain was identified in a study of PD-1 and CTLA-4 blockade in melanoma. This CDR3 spans 16 amino acids. The method was immunoSEQ multiplex PCR; TCRdb's version includes in-frame clones alone and lacks a portion of them. Found here are almost 30,000 clones, roughly 91% of them singletons; the top ten hold 7.5% to 10%. The source material was CD8+ T cells from peripheral blood, sampled before anti-PD-1 treatment. The rearrangement links TRBV21-1 to TRBJ2-7; TRBD1, the D gene given by the table, was not confirmed from the DNA. TRBV21-1 is a known pseudogene. This clonotype originated in a human donor with melanoma. CDR3 loop: CASSTAGGGRRDEQYF. In nucleotides, the CDR3 is TGTGCCAGCAGCACGGCAGGGGGCGGGCGACGGGACGAGCAGTACTTC.